This T cell receptor beta chain was identified in a study of T-cell reconstitution after alpha-beta-depleted transplantation in children. This clonotype was seen a handful of times. The ends were cut back, 4 bases at V and 3 bases at J, with 16 bases in the middle. This CDR3 has 16 residues. The germline V gene encodes CDR1 KGHSH and CDR2 LQKENI. Researchers prepared the TCRbeta library using unique molecular identifiers, the study reports. TCRdb analysed the PCR reads with MiXCR anew, one entry per CDR3 protein. The table includes fewer than 550,000 distinct CDR3 sequences, over 9.5% detected once. Sequencing was performed on PBMCs, mostly from graft donor cells, taken 180 days after TCRalphabeta/CD19-depleted stem cell transplant. The chain carries TRBV18 and TRBJ2-1; D is perhaps TRBD1 (5 bases). The sequence was obtained from a female patient under 10 years old who had a stem cell transplant for aplastic anemia, so the T cells may come from the graft donor. In nucleotides, the CDR3 is TGTGCCAGCTCACACCTTGGGGCCCAGGTCTACAATGAGCAGTTCTTC. This codes for CASSHLGAQVYNEQFF.